The entry below describes one TCR beta chain. The antigen remains unidentified. The PCR had 60 Vbeta and 13 Jbeta primers. Here immunoSEQ multiplex PCR was the method, and the copy in TCRdb shows in-frame clones only, minus some. The sample has about 160,000 clones; about 70% are singletons. This entry belongs to a study of cytomegalovirus exposure and HLA in healthy donors. Points from the study as a whole: A cluster of highly shared sequence variants was likely a sequencing artifact. In a later analysis, DRB1 alleles had the most associated TCRs; HLA-C alleles the fewest. Per published accounts, TCR beta sequences correctly predicted the HLA-A and HLA-B alleles of most subjects.

The CDR3 length is 14 residues. J was trimmed by 5 bases and V by 5 bases; bases with no gene match: 5. Germline values: CDR1 SGHVS, CDR2 FNYEAQ. This chain links TRBV7-6 with TRBJ2-5; 10 bases fit TRBD2. Sequencing used PBMCs. This receptor was obtained from a woman in her forties in good health and CMV-seropositive. CDR3 sequence reads: CASSLSGGLETQYF. CDR3 nucleotide sequence: TGTGCCAGCAGCCTTAGCGGGGGGCTGGAGACCCAGTACTTC.